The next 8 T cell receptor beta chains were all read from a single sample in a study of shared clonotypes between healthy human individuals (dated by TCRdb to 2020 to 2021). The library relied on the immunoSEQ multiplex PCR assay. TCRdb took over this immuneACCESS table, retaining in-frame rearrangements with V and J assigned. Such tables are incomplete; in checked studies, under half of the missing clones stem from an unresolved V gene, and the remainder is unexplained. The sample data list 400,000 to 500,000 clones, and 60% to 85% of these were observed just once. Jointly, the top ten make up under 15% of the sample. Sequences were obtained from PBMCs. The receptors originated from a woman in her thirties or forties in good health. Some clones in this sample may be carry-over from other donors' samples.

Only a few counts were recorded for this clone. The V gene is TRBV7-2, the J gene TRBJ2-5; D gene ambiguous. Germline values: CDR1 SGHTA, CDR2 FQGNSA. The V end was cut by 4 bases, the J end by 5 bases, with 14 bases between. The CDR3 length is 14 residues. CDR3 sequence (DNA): TGTGCCAGCAGCTCATCGGCAGGCAGGGAGACCCAGTACTTC. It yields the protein CASSSSAGRETQYF.

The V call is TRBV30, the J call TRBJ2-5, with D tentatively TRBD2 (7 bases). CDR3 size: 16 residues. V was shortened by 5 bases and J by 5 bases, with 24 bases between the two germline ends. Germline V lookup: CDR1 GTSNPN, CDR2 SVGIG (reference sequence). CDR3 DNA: TGTGCCTGGCGCCGACAAGGAGGGGGGGAATGGGAGACCCAGTACTTC. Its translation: CAWRRQGGGEWETQYF.

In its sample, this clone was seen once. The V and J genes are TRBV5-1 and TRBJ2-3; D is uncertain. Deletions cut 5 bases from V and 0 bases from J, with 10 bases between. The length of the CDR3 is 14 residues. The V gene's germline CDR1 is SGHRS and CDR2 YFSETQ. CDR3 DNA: TGCGCCAGCAGTGGCGGAAAGAGCACAGATACGCAGTATTTT. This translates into CASSGGKSTDTQYF.

CDR3 DNA sequence: TGTGCCAGCAGCCAGACAAAAGCGGGCTACTCCTACAATGAGCAGTTCTTC. This translates into CASSQTKAGYSYNEQFF. This chain links TRBV7-8 with TRBJ2-1, with a weak D call TRBD2 (6 bases). This CDR3 comprises 17 residues. Germline V CDR1 and CDR2: SGHVS, FQNEAQ. Trimming removed 5 bases from V and 0 bases from J, with 17 bases in between.

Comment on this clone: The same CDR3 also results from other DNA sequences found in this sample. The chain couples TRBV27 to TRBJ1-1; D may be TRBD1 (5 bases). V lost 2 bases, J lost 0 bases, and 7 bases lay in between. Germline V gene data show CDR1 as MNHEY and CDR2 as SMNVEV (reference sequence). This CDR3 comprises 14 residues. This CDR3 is CASSLTGLNTEAFF. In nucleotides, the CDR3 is TGTGCCAGCAGTTTAACAGGATTGAACACTGAAGCTTTCTTT.

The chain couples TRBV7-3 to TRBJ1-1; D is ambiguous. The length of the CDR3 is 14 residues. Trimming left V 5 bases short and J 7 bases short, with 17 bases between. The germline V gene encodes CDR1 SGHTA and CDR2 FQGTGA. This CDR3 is CASSQAGPSGEAFF. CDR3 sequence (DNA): TGTGCCAGCAGCCAAGCTGGCCCTTCTGGTGAAGCTTTCTTT.

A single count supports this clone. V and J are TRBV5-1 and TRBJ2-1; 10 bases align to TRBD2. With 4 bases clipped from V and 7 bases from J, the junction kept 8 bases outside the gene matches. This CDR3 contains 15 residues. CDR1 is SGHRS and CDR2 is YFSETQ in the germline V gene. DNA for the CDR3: TGCGCCAGCAGCCAGGGTAGCGGGAGGATGAATGAGCAGTTCTTC. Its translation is CASSQGSGRMNEQFF.

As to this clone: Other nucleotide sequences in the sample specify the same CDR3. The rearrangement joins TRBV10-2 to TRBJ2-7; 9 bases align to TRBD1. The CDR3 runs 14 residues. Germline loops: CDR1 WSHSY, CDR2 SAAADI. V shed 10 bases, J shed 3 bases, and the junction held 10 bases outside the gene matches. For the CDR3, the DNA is TGCGCCACTCGAGCCGGGACAGGGAACTACGAGCAGTACTTC. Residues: CATRAGTGNYEQYF.